The rows below give T cell receptor beta chains drawn from one sample of a study of beta chain features in type 1 diabetes. The table came from immunoSEQ multiplex PCR; TCRdb's copy has only in-frame clones and leaves some out. The repertoire consists of a few hundred thousand clones, with roughly 11% occurring once and the leading ten covering just over 0.015%. Sequenced sample: naive CD4+ T cells from blood. These receptors all come from a woman aged 30 to 39 in good health. The CDR3 runs from the conserved cysteine through the conserved F or W. The D gene is left open where the match is weak. Size is stated for part of the rows, as once, few or many counts, or as a class when the clone is expanded.

TRBV28	TRBD1	few	TRBJ2-5	CASTVSDRAPQAGQYF	TGTGCCAGCACCGTATCTGACAGGGCCCCTCAAGCAGGCCAGTACTTC
TRBV5-1	TRBD1	few	TRBJ2-3	CASSLGTGGADTQYF	TGCGCCAGCAGCTTGGGGACAGGGGGCGCAGATACGCAGTATTTT
TRBV30	TRBD1	few	TRBJ2-1	CAWTRTGGASRQFF	TGTGCCTGGACCCGGACAGGGGGCGCGTCTCGGCAGTTCTTC
TRBV4-2	.	.	TRBJ1-2	CASSQDRNRIYGYTF	TGTGCCAGCAGCCAAGACCGGAACAGGATCTATGGCTACACCTTC
TRBV6-5	.	.	TRBJ2-3	CASSPGYTQYF	TGTGCCAGCAGTCCCGGGTATACGCAGTATTTT
TRBV19	.	.	TRBJ2-5	CASSDYQETQYF	TGTGCCAGTAGTGACTACCAAGAGACCCAGTACTTC
TRBV7-9	TRBD1	few	TRBJ2-7	CASSQAGGSEQYF	TGTGCCAGCAGCCAGGCAGGGGGCTCCGAGCAGTACTTC
TRBV7-2	.	few	TRBJ2-2	CASSLQGAGELFF	TGTGCCAGCAGCTTACAGGGCGCCGGGGAGCTGTTTTTT
TRBV14	TRBD1	.	TRBJ1-2	CASSQGQGSGYTF	TGTGCCAGCAGCCAAGGACAGGGTAGCGGCTACACCTTC
TRBV5-1	.	.	TRBJ2-3	CASSLGAETDTQYF	TGCGCCAGCAGCTTAGGGGCTGAGACAGATACGCAGTATTTT
TRBV6-6	.	.	TRBJ2-7	CASSYSSRGEVQYF	TGTGCCAGCAGTTACTCGAGCAGGGGGGAAGTGCAGTACTTC
TRBV28	TRBD1	few	TRBJ2-4	CASSLSDRGRNIQYF	TGTGCCAGCAGTTTATCCGACAGGGGGCGGAACATTCAGTACTTC
TRBV28	TRBD1	once	TRBJ1-2	CASSTTGTGHYGYTF	TGTGCCAGCAGCACAACCGGGACAGGACACTATGGCTACACCTTC
TRBV27	.	few	TRBJ2-7	CASSTRQALSGEQYF	TGTGCCAGCAGTACAAGACAGGCCCTCTCTGGGGAGCAGTACTTC
TRBV18	TRBD1	.	TRBJ2-4	CASSPPGQGANIQYF	TGTGCCAGCTCACCTCCTGGACAGGGGGCAAACATTCAGTACTTC
TRBV7-3	.	.	TRBJ2-5	CASSLGASSETQYF	TGTGCCAGCAGCTTGGGCGCTAGCTCGGAGACCCAGTACTTC
TRBV4-3	TRBD2	.	TRBJ2-2	CASSQDRVRGGRANTGELFF	TGCGCCAGCAGCCAAGATAGGGTCAGAGGCGGGAGGGCGAACACCGGGGAGCTGTTTTTT
TRBV10-3	.	few	TRBJ1-5	CAISQSGSGAEPQHF	TGTGCCATCAGTCAGTCCGGCAGCGGGGCGGAGCCCCAGCATTTT
TRBV7-2	.	few	TRBJ2-1	CASSVSGTRGNEQFF	TGTGCCAGCAGCGTAAGCGGGACACGGGGCAATGAGCAGTTCTTC
TRBV7-9	TRBD1	.	TRBJ2-7	CASSFWGQSSYEQCF	TGTGCCAGCAGCTTTTGGGGACAGAGCTCCTACGAGCAGTGCTTC
TRBV10-3	.	.	TRBJ2-5	CAIRAGETAYQETQYF	TGTGCCATAAGGGCAGGCGAGACAGCGTACCAAGAGACCCAGTACTTC
TRBV5-1	.	few	TRBJ2-7	CASSPMGHLEQYF	TGCGCCAGCAGCCCGATGGGACATCTCGAGCAGTACTTC
TRBV15	.	.	TRBJ1-5	CATSRRGGESNQPQHF	TGTGCCACCAGCAGAAGAGGAGGGGAAAGCAATCAGCCCCAGCATTTT
TRBV7-7	.	few	TRBJ2-7	CASSRTDRAYEQYF	TGTGCTAGCAGCCGGACAGACAGAGCGTACGAGCAGTACTTC